These 20 T cell receptor beta chains were sequenced from one sample in a study of blood T cell repertoires in COVID-19. Some clones are missing from TCRdb's copy, which holds only in-frame ones; the method was immunoSEQ multiplex PCR. The data contain 75,000 to 90,000 clones, about 78% of them singletons. The sequenced sample consisted of peripheral blood. The receptors shown here come from a man between 60 and 75 years old with COVID-19, enrolled during active disease.

The table lists this clone with a count of one. The chain recombines TRBV4-3 with TRBJ2-1; a possible D gene is TRBD2 (6 bases). Looked up from germline, CDR1 is LGHNA and CDR2 is YSLEER. The CDR3 sequence is 15 residues long. The V and J ends lost 5 bases and 4 bases respectively, with 15 bases between them. DNA for the CDR3: TGCGCCAGCAGCGTAGCGGCCCCACCGTACAATGAGCAGTTCTTC. Translation gives CASSVAAPPYNEQFF.

CDR3 sequence: CASSLAHRDYGYTF. In DNA form, the CDR3 reads TGTGCCAGCAGCTTAGCGCACAGGGACTATGGCTACACCTTC. The rearrangement links TRBV7-2 to TRBJ1-2; tentatively, D is TRBD1 (6 bases). Trimming removed 0 bases at V and 3 bases at J, with 8 bases between. The length of the CDR3 is 14 residues. Germline CDR1 SGHTA, CDR2 FQGNSA.

The V and J genes are TRBV4-1 and TRBJ2-4; 9 bases align to TRBD1. This CDR3 is built from 15 residues. Germline CDR1 is MGHRA and CDR2 is YSYEKL. V trimming: 4 bases; J trimming: 5 bases; junction bases outside the gene matches: 6. CDR3 nucleotide sequence: TGCGCCAGCAGCCCTGGACAGGGGCCAGAAAACATTCAGTACTTC. Amino acids: CASSPGQGPENIQYF.

The J gene is TRBJ2-1, the V gene TRBV5-8, with 11 bases that match TRBD1. The CDR3 is 16 amino acids. Germline loops: CDR1 SGHTS, CDR2 YDEGEE. Trimming cost V 1 base and J 8 bases; bases outside gene matches: 8. CDR3 nucleotide sequence: TGTGCCAGCAGCTTGACAGGGACAGGGGGTGGGTATGAGCAGTTCTTC. It translates to CASSLTGTGGGYEQFF.

This chain uses TRBV6-2 or TRBV6-3 with TRBJ1-2, with D possibly matching TRBD1 (5 bases). This CDR3 is built from 16 residues. Germline V gene lookup returns CDR1 MNHEY and CDR2 SVGEGT. V shed 4 bases and J shed 0 bases, with 15 bases lying between them. DNA of the CDR3: TGTGCCAGCAGTTCCGGCGGGGGTTTCACTAACTATGGCTACACCTTC. Its protein is CASSSGGGFTNYGYTF.

The gene calls are TRBV5-1 and TRBJ2-3; TRBD2 might be the D (5 bases). This CDR3 has 16 amino acids. Trimming took 3 bases from V and 0 from J, leaving 14 bases between them. Germline V gives CDR1 SGHRS, CDR2 YFSETQ. CDR3 nucleotides: TGCGCCAGCAGCTCCCGGACGGGATCTAGCACAGATACGCAGTATTTT. Encoded protein: CASSSRTGSSTDTQYF.

This clone was detected once. The chain employs TRBV19 and TRBJ2-1, with TRBD2 identical over 7 bases. From germline, CDR1 is LNHDA and CDR2 SQIVND (reference sequence). This CDR3 is built from 17 residues. With V trimmed by 9 bases and J by 1 base, 15 bases remained unmatched. The CDR3 sequence is CASQYSLSGTSYNEQFF. CDR3 DNA: TGTGCCAGCCAGTATAGCCTGAGCGGGACTTCCTACAATGAGCAGTTCTTC.

V gene TRBV4-1 combines with J gene TRBJ1-5; 9 bases align to TRBD1. The ends lost 4 bases at V and 6 bases at J; junction bases unmatched: 7. Germline V gene lookup returns CDR1 MGHRA and CDR2 YSYEKL. This CDR3 region has 15 residues. The CDR3 sequence is CASSRTGDRGQPQHF. In DNA form, the CDR3 reads TGCGCCAGCAGCCGGACAGGGGATCGCGGTCAGCCCCAGCATTTT.

The chain couples TRBV5-4 to TRBJ2-7; D may be TRBD2 (5 bases). Trimming pared 3 bases from V and 3 bases from J, leaving 10 bases between. This CDR3 region has 13 residues. Germline V gives CDR1 SGHNT, CDR2 YYREEE (reference sequence). CDR3 in amino acids: CASSSRTDYEQYF. Here the CDR3 DNA reads TGTGCCAGCAGCTCGAGGACTGACTACGAGCAGTACTTC. Full variable domain (rest looked up from reference TRBV5-4 and TRBJ2-7): ETGVTQSPTHLIKTRGQQVTLRCSSQSGHNTVSWYQQALGQGPQFIFQYYREEENGRGNFPPRFSGLQFPNYSSELNVNALELDDSALYLCASSSRTDYEQYFGPGTRLTVT.

The chain joins TRBV10-3 to TRBJ2-1; tentative D call: TRBD1 (6 bases). V shed 6 bases and J shed 8 bases, with 26 bases lying between them. This CDR3 is built from 17 residues. Germline V gene data show CDR1 as ENHRY and CDR2 as SYGVKD. The CDR3 is CAIRDSRQAFTADEQFF. CDR3 bases: TGTGCCATCAGGGATTCTAGACAGGCCTTTACGGCGGATGAGCAGTTCTTC.

J is TRBJ1-1 and V is TRBV6-5, with 9 bases identical to TRBD1. The CDR3 is made up of 14 amino acids. After removal of 8 bases from V and 5 bases from J, the junction contained 9 bases not matched to a gene. Germline assignment: CDR1 MNHEY and CDR2 SVGAGI. CDR3 nucleotides: TGTGCCAGCTCTCCCCGGACAGGGGATACTGAAGCTTTCTTT. Protein product: CASSPRTGDTEAFF.

Ten or more counts support this clone. The chain carries TRBV6-1 and TRBJ2-6; perhaps TRBD2 as D (5 bases). This CDR3 contains 20 residues. Per germline, CDR1 MNHNS and CDR2 SASEGT. The V end lost 0 bases, the J end lost 0 bases, and 18 bases lay between the germline ends. CDR3 DNA: TGTGCCAGCAGTGAAGCTTTCCCGGGAAATTTGGGCTCTGGGGCCAACGTCCTGACTTTC. It specifies CASSEAFPGNLGSGANVLTF.

V and J are TRBV7-8 and TRBJ1-2; 7 bases align to TRBD1. CDR3 length: 13 residues. CDR1 and CDR2 (germline): SGHVS, FQNEAQ. V gave up 3 bases and J gave up 10 bases; unmatched junction bases: 8. CDR3 loop: CASSFPQGVNYTF. DNA for the CDR3: TGTGCCAGCAGCTTTCCTCAGGGGGTCAACTACACCTTC.

The chain links TRBV5-4 to TRBJ1-2, with D uncertain. The germline gives CDR1 SGHNT, CDR2 YYREEE (reference sequence). Trimming pared 0 bases from V and 8 bases from J, leaving 8 bases between. This CDR3 comprises 12 residues. Here the CDR3 reads CASSLGGRGYTF. CDR3 DNA: TGTGCCAGCAGCTTGGGAGGGCGAGGCTACACCTTC.

V usage is TRBV5-4 and J usage is TRBJ2-6; D not certain. CDR3 length: 16 amino acids. Germline CDR1 reads SGHNT; CDR2 reads YYREEE (reference sequence). The V gene lost 4 bases and the J gene lost 4 bases, with 15 bases spanning the gap. Here the CDR3 DNA reads TGTGCCAGCAGCCCCCAGTTTAGCACCGGGGCCAACGTCCTGACTTTC. This sequence encodes CASSPQFSTGANVLTF.

The chain has TRBV7-9 and TRBJ2-2; TRBD1 matches at 7 bases. The CDR3 extends over 16 amino acids. Germline values: CDR1 SEHNR, CDR2 FQNEAQ (reference sequence). Trimming removed 7 bases from V and 7 bases from J; junction bases left unmatched: 15. CDR3: CASIKTTTGAGGELFF. The CDR3 nucleotides are TGTGCCAGCATTAAAACCACCACAGGGGCGGGCGGGGAGCTGTTTTTT. Variable domain in full (rest from reference TRBV7-9 and TRBJ2-2): DTGVSQNPRHKITKRGQNVTFRCDPISEHNRLYWYRQTLGQGPEFLTYFQNEAQLEKSRLLSDRFSAERPKGSFSTLEIQRTEQGDSAMYLCASIKTTTGAGGELFFGEGSRLTVL.

This clone was found once. The rearrangement joins TRBV5-1 to TRBJ1-1, with 10 bases lining up with TRBD1. Germline CDR1 reads SGHRS; CDR2 reads YFSETQ. This CDR3 is built from 15 residues. After removal of 4 bases from V and 1 base from J, the junction contained 4 bases not matched to a gene. Written as DNA, the CDR3 is TGCGCCAGCAGCCATAGGACAGGGGGGAACACTGAAGCTTTCTTT. Translating it yields CASSHRTGGNTEAFF.

The chain links TRBV7-3 to TRBJ2-2; maybe TRBD2 (5 bases). The CDR3 extends over 15 amino acids. Germline V gene sequence: CDR1 SGHTA, CDR2 FQGTGA. V was trimmed by 2 bases and J by 0 bases, leaving 7 bases between them. CDR3: CASSLAGPNTGELFF. CDR3 nucleotide sequence: TGTGCCAGCAGCTTAGCGGGCCCGAACACCGGGGAGCTGTTTTTT. The full variable domain, in which reference TRBV7-3 and TRBJ2-2 provide the parts outside the CDR3, is GAGVSQTPSNKVTEKGKYVELRCDPISGHTALYWYRQSLGQGPEFLIYFQGTGAADDSGLPNDRFFAVRPEGSVSTLKIQRTERGDSAVYLCASSLAGPNTGELFFGEGSRLTVL.

This chain links TRBV18 with TRBJ1-3; weak D call: TRBD1 (6 bases). This CDR3 contains 12 residues. The germline V and J ends were trimmed by 3 bases and 8 bases, with 8 bases remaining between them. Germline-derived CDR1 and CDR2 are KGHSH and LQKENI. The CDR3 here is CASSPKGDTIYF. CDR3 nucleotide sequence: TGTGCCAGCTCACCTAAGGGGGACACCATATATTTT.

V usage is TRBV18 and J usage is TRBJ1-2; perhaps TRBD1 as D (6 bases). The V gene's germline CDR1 is KGHSH and CDR2 LQKENI. The CDR3 covers 16 residues. V lost 6 bases and J 6 bases, leaving 23 bases between the germline ends. The CDR3 here is CASSPTQQGRVNGYTF. The CDR3 DNA reads TGTGCCAGCTCCCCTACTCAACAGGGACGAGTAAATGGCTACACCTTC.